The TCR beta chain described here comes from a study of blood T cell repertoires in COVID-19. Study details: Material from acute and convalescent COVID-19 was sourced from the United States, Italy and Spain.

Source study methods: Amplification of reference gene primers was used by the study to estimate nucleated cell counts. Produced via immunoSEQ multiplex PCR; TCRdb's table is partial and in-frame only. V, J and clone size are those of that table, while D and trimming were read from the DNA. The sample records roughly 400,000 clones, more than 75% being singletons. The CDR3 extends over 15 amino acids. Trimming left V 6 bases short and J 3 bases short, with 15 bases between. The germline gives CDR1 MDHEN, CDR2 SYDVKM. Recovery among Cohort 3 donors was established by two negative PCRs, clearance, or symptom resolution.

This receptor was taken from a woman between 50 and 59 years old who had recovered from COVID-19. V and J are TRBV28 and TRBJ2-1; possible D gene TRBD1, 6 bases. Sequenced input: PBMCs or T cells enriched from blood (not recorded which). CDR3 sequence: CASSRSGTRYNEQFF. CDR3 bases: TGTGCCAGCAGCCGATCCGGGACACGCTACAATGAGCAGTTCTTC.